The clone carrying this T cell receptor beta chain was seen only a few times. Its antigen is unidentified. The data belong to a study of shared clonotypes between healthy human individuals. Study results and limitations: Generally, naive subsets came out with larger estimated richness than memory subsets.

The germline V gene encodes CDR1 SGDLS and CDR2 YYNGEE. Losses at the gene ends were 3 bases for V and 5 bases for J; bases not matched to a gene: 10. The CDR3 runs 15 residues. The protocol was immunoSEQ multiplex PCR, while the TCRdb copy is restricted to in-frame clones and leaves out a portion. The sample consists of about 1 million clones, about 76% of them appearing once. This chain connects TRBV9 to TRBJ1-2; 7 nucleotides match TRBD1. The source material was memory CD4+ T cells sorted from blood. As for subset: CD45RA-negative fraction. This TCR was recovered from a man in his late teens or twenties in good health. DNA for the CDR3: TGTGCCAGCAGCGCATTGGACAGGATAGGTTATGGCTACACCTTC. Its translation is CASSALDRIGYGYTF.